A selection of T cell receptor beta chains follows, all from one sample in a study of graft-versus-host responses after intestinal transplantation. Antigens of these TCRs are unknown. This table comes from immunoSEQ multiplex PCR, and its TCRdb copy is limited to in-frame clones, with some not included. This sample has approximately 88,000 clones, with around 90% found just once. The material sequenced was unstimulated CD4+ T cells sorted from spleen or lymph node cells, taken before intestinal transplant. The receptor source for this set is a human donor who received an intestinal transplant. CDR3s include the opening cysteine and the closing phenylalanine or tryptophan. D genes are given only for firm matches. Expanded clones are given a class, and other clones once, few, many or no size at all.

V gene	D gene	clone size	J gene	CDR3 length	CDR3 protein	CDR3 DNA
TRBV2	NA	NA	TRBJ2-7	13	CASRVQGGSRQYF	TGTGCCAGCAGGGTTCAGGGGGGCTCGAGGCAGTACTTC
TRBV6-4	TRBD1	NA	TRBJ2-7	14	CASSDDRGRREQYF	TGTGCCAGCAGTGATGACAGGGGGAGGCGGGAGCAGTACTTC
TRBV10-3	TRBD2	once	TRBJ2-1	17	CAISEWGGGNFYNEQFF	TGTGCCATCAGTGAATGGGGCGGGGGGAACTTCTACAATGAGCAGTTCTTC
TRBV6-5	NA	few	TRBJ1-6	14	CASRQGLRNSPLHF	TGTGCCAGCAGACAGGGCCTTCGAAATTCACCCCTCCACTTT
TRBV5-1	TRBD2	NA	TRBJ2-1	15	CASSFSGGSYNEQFF	TGCGCCAGCAGCTTTAGCGGGGGATCCTACAATGAGCAGTTCTTC
TRBV2	TRBD1	once	TRBJ1-2	12	CASRGNRGGYTF	TGTGCCAGCAGGGGCAACAGGGGCGGCTACACCTTC
TRBV5-6	NA	NA	TRBJ2-7	16	CASSGDPTGLSYEQYF	TGTGCCAGCAGTGGGGACCCGACAGGACTTTCCTACGAGCAGTACTTC
TRBV10-1	NA	NA	TRBJ1-2	13	CASSERGWYGYTF	TGCGCCAGCAGTGAGCGCGGGTGGTATGGCTACACCTTC
TRBV19	TRBD2	NA	TRBJ2-3	15	CASSPGLAGTDTQYF	TGTGCCAGTAGTCCAGGACTAGCGGGGACAGATACGCAGTATTTT
TRBV11-2	TRBD2	NA	TRBJ2-3	13	CASSLEWRGEQYF	TGTGCCAGCAGCTTAGAATGGCGGGGGGAGCAGTATTTT
TRBV5-1	NA	NA	TRBJ2-7	15	CASSLVQPGLYEQYF	TGCGCCAGCAGCTTGGTTCAGCCGGGTTTATACGAGCAGTACTTC
TRBV10-3	NA	NA	TRBJ1-6	14	CAISESTGSSPLHF	TGTGCCATCAGTGAGTCCACAGGGAGTTCACCCCTCCACTTT
TRBV9	NA	NA	TRBJ2-6	17	CASSVVAVSSGANVLTF	TGTGCCAGCAGCGTAGTTGCGGTTAGCTCTGGGGCCAACGTCCTGACTTTC
TRBV6-5	NA	NA	TRBJ2-7	13	CASAGATSYEQYF	TGTGCCAGCGCAGGGGCCACATCCTACGAGCAGTACTTC
TRBV10-3	NA	NA	TRBJ2-7	15	CAISESSTFSYEQYF	TGTGCCATCAGTGAGTCGTCCACTTTCTCCTACGAGCAGTACTTC
TRBV2	TRBD1	NA	TRBJ1-6	15	CASCLDRPYNSPLHF	TGTGCCAGCTGCCTGGACAGGCCGTATAATTCACCCCTCCACTTT
TRBV9	NA	NA	TRBJ2-2	15	CASSVEGGAAGELFF	TGTGCCAGCAGCGTAGAAGGGGGGGCGGCCGGGGAGCTGTTTTTT
TRBV6-1	NA	NA	TRBJ1-3	14	CASSEATSGNTIYF	TGTGCCAGCAGTGAAGCTACATCCGGAAACACCATATATTTT
TRBV7-8	TRBD1	NA	TRBJ2-2	15	CASRPPGQGFSELFF	TGTGCCAGCAGGCCTCCGGGACAGGGGTTCTCGGAGCTGTTTTTT
TRBV19	TRBD1	NA	TRBJ1-2	14	CASLRDRANYGYTF	TGTGCCAGTCTCCGGGACAGGGCGAACTATGGCTACACCTTC
TRBV6-6	NA	NA	TRBJ1-1	15	CASSYSRVMNTEAFF	TGTGCCAGCAGTTACTCCAGGGTCATGAACACTGAAGCTTTCTTT